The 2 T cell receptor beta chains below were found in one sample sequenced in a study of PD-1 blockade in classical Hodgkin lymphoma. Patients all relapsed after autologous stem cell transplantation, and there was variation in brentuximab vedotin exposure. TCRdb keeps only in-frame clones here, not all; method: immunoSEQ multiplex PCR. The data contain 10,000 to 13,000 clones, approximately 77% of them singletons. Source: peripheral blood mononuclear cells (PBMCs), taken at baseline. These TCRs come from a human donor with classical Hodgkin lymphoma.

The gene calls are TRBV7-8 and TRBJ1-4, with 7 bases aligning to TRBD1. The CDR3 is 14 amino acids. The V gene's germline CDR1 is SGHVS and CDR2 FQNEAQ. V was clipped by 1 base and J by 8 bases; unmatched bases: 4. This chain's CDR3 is CASSLGQGHEKLFF. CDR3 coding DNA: TGTGCCAGCAGCTTAGGACAGGGCCACGAAAAACTGTTTTTT.

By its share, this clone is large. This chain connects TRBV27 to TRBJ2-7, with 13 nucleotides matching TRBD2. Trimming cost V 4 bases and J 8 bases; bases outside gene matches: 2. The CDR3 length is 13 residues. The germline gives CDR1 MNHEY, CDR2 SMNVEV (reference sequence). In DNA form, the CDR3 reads TGTGCCAGCAGTTCGACTAGCGGGGGGAAGCAGTACTTC. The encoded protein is CASSSTSGGKQYF.